A single sample gave rise to the 15 T cell receptor beta chains below, sequenced in a study of T cells in Graves' hyperthyroidism and ophthalmopathy. Amplification of TCR beta CDR3 regions was performed using RNA transcripts as template. TCR CDR3 regions were first amplified by RT-PCR with HTBI primers. TCRdb called the multiplex PCR reads again in MiXCR, with one record for every CDR3 protein. This sample has about 770,000 distinct CDR3 sequences, with under 20% found just once. The sample consisted of blood. The receptor source for this set is a woman aged 45-65 years with Graves' hyperthyroidism that later progressed to Graves' ophthalmopathy.

The V and J genes are TRBV7-6 and TRBJ2-3, with 12 bases identical to TRBD2. V dropped 2 bases and J dropped 4; count of bases not matched to a gene: 4. The CDR3 has 16 amino acids. The germline gives CDR1 SGHVS, CDR2 FNYEAQ. CDR3 residues: CASSLSSGGASDTQYF. The CDR3 DNA sequence: TGTGCCAGCAGCTTATCTAGCGGGGGGGCGTCAGATACGCAGTATTTT.

This clonotype was counted only a few times. This chain uses TRBV19 with TRBJ2-5; tentative D call: TRBD1 (5 bases). The CDR3 runs 16 residues. Germline values: CDR1 LNHDA, CDR2 SQIVND (reference sequence). V was clipped by 4 bases and J by 2 bases, with 17 bases between them. In DNA form, the CDR3 reads TGTGCCAGTAGTAGTAACCTCAGGGTGGGTCAAGAGACCCAGTACTTC. Its translation: CASSSNLRVGQETQYF.

This clonotype was observed many times. The chain is built from TRBV2 and TRBJ1-4; tentative D call: TRBD1 (6 bases). Per the germline V gene, CDR1 is SNHLY and CDR2 is FYNNEI. The CDR3 runs to 14 residues. With 3 bases removed from V and 7 bases from J, the gap between germline ends came to 12 bases. The CDR3 DNA reads as TGTGCCAGCAGTGACCTACAGGGAATTGAAAAACTGTTTTTT. Translated: CASSDLQGIEKLFF.

The genes are TRBV29-1 and TRBJ1-5; D not certain. The CDR3 length is 14 residues. Germline V gene lookup returns CDR1 SQVTM and CDR2 ANQGSEA. Trimming removed 6 bases at V and 0 bases at J, with 12 bases between. CDR3 residues: CSVAAGYSNQPQHF. CDR3 DNA sequence: TGCAGCGTCGCAGCGGGCTATAGCAATCAGCCCCAGCATTTT.

At least ten counts were recorded for this clonotype. This rearrangement joins TRBV7-2 to TRBJ1-2, with TRBD1 as a possible D gene (5 bases). Germline CDR1 is SGHTA and CDR2 is FQGNSA. The CDR3 runs 15 residues. Trimming took 4 bases from V and 4 from J, leaving 16 bases between them. CDR3 in amino acids: CASSSPTDGGYGYTF. In nucleotides, the CDR3 is TGTGCCAGCAGCTCCCCGACGGACGGGGGCTATGGCTACACCTTC.

At least ten counts were recorded for this clonotype. The chain employs TRBV18 and TRBJ2-7, with 9 bases identical to TRBD1. The germline CDR1 and CDR2 sequences are KGHSH and LQKENI. The CDR3 has 15 amino acids. V lost 0 bases to trimming and J lost 6 bases; unmatched junction nucleotides: 6. CDR3 nucleotide sequence: TGTGCCAGCTCACCACCGGGGACAGGGAGGTCCGAGCAGTACTTC. It yields the protein CASSPPGTGRSEQYF. Looking up the rest from reference TRBV18 and TRBJ2-7 gives the full variable domain: NAGVMQNPRHLVRRRGQEARLRCSPMKGHSHVYWYRQLPEEGLKFMVYLQKENIIDESGMPKERFSAEFPKEGPSILRIQQVVRGDSAAYFCASSPPGTGRSEQYFGPGTRLTVT.

By proportion, this clonotype is medium-sized. V and J are TRBV9 and TRBJ1-6; 10 bases line up with TRBD1. Trimming at V came to 4 bases and at J to 10 bases, leaving 8 bases not matched to a gene. Germline assignment: CDR1 SGDLS and CDR2 YYNGEE. The CDR3 runs 15 residues. CDR3 bases: TGTGCCAGCAGCCCATCCGGGACAGGGGTATCACCCCTCCACTTT. Translated: CASSPSGTGVSPLHF. The full variable domain, in which reference TRBV9 and TRBJ1-6 provide the parts outside the CDR3, is DSGVTQTPKHLITATGQRVTLRCSPRSGDLSVYWYQQSLDQGLQFLIQYYNGEERAKGNILERFSAQQFPDLHSELNLSSLELGDSALYFCASSPSGTGVSPLHFGNGTRLTVT.

This clonotype was seen ten or more times. The genes are TRBV18 and TRBJ2-2; D call uncertain. CDR1 is KGHSH and CDR2 is LQKENI in the germline V gene. The V gene lost 1 base and the J gene lost 1 base, with 10 bases spanning the gap. The CDR3 has 16 residues. As DNA, the CDR3 is TGTGCCAGCTCACCACGTGAAGGGCAGAACACCGGGGAGCTGTTTTTT. Amino acids: CASSPREGQNTGELFF.

This clonotype was recorded at least ten times. The junction departs from the called germline gene at one end, perhaps through a read error. This chain links TRBV12-3 or TRBV12-4 with TRBJ2-3; TRBD1 agrees at 10 bases. The CDR3 is made up of 15 amino acids. The CDR3 nucleotides read TGTGCCAGCAGCTTAGGGACAGGGGGCACAGATACGCAGTATTTT. Translation: CASSLGTGGTDTQYF.

Notes on this clonotype: This clone may be a read error of a much larger clone one base away. The chain is built from TRBV7-9 and TRBJ2-1; tentative D call: TRBD2 (7 bases). CDR3 length: 15 amino acids. Germline assignment: CDR1 SEHNR and CDR2 FQNEAQ (reference sequence). The CDR3 coding sequence is TGTGCCAGCAGCCCTACGGGGGGCCGATACAATGAGCAGCTCTTC. It codes for CASSPTGGRYNEQLF.

The chain has TRBV27 and TRBJ2-5, with 8 bases fitting TRBD2. Germline trimming cut 7 bases from V and 1 base from J; bases unmatched to any gene: 17. CDR1 is MNHEY, CDR2 SMNVEV, per germline (reference sequence). This CDR3 is built from 18 residues. This CDR3 is CASTNLPPLRGGQETQYF. The CDR3 coding sequence is TGTGCCAGCACTAACCTCCCCCCCTTACGGGGGGGCCAAGAGACCCAGTACTTC.

In its sample, this clonotype was seen a few times. The chain links TRBV19 to TRBJ2-7; D ambiguous. The V and J ends lost 1 base and 1 base respectively, with 8 bases between them. The V gene's germline CDR1 is LNHDA and CDR2 SQIVND (reference sequence). The CDR3 consists of 14 residues. CDR3 DNA sequence: TGTGCCAGTAGTATAGGAGGTACATCCTACGAGCAGTACTTC. This sequence encodes CASSIGGTSYEQYF.

The chain carries TRBV3-1 and TRBJ2-1; 12 nucleotides line up with TRBD1. The CDR3 runs to 21 residues. In germline, CDR1 is LGHDT, CDR2 YNNKEL (reference sequence). V was pared by 2 bases and J by 0 bases, with 14 bases of the junction left unmatched. CDR3 nucleotides: TGTGCCAGCAGCCAACTCCCCGGGACAGGGGGCACCCCGAGCTCCTACAATGAGCAGTTCTTC. It yields the protein CASSQLPGTGGTPSSYNEQFF.

This clonotype was seen more than once but under ten times. J is TRBJ1-2 and V is TRBV7-9; the match to TRBD1 covers 11 bases. This CDR3 comprises 16 residues. Unmatched junction bases numbered 9, after V lost 5 bases and J lost 4 bases. Looked up from germline, CDR1 is SEHNR and CDR2 is FQNEAQ (reference sequence). CDR3 sequence reads: CASSRVGTGGIYGYTF. CDR3 DNA: TGTGCCAGCAGCCGTGTGGGGACAGGGGGTATCTATGGCTACACCTTC. The whole variable domain, filled in from reference TRBV7-9 and TRBJ1-2, reads DTGVSQNPRHKITKRGQNVTFRCDPISEHNRLYWYRQTLGQGPEFLTYFQNEAQLEKSRLLSDRFSAERPKGSFSTLEIQRTEQGDSAMYLCASSRVGTGGIYGYTFGSGTRLTVV.

This chain joins TRBV2 and TRBJ2-3; D tentatively fits TRBD1 or TRBD2 (5 bases each). V lost 8 bases, J lost 8 bases, and 11 bases lay in between. CDR1 and CDR2 (germline): SNHLY, FYNNEI. The CDR3 contains 11 residues. The CDR3 coding sequence is TGTGCCAGCTTGGGGGACGGTACGCAGTATTTT. Translation: CASLGDGTQYF.